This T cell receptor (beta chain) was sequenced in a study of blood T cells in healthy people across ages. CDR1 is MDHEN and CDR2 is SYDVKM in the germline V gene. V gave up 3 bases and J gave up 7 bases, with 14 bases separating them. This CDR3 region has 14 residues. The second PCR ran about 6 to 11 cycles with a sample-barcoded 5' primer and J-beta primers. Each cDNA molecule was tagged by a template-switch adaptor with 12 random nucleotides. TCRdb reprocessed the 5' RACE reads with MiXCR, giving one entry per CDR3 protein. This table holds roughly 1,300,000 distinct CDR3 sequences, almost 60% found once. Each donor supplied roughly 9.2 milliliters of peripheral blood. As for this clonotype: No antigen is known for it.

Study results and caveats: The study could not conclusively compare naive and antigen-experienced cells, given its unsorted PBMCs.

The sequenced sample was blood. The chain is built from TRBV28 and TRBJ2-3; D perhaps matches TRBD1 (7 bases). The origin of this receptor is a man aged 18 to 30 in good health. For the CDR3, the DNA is TGTGCCAGCAGTTTCGCGACAGGGAGGAATACGCAGTATTTT. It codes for CASSFATGRNTQYF.